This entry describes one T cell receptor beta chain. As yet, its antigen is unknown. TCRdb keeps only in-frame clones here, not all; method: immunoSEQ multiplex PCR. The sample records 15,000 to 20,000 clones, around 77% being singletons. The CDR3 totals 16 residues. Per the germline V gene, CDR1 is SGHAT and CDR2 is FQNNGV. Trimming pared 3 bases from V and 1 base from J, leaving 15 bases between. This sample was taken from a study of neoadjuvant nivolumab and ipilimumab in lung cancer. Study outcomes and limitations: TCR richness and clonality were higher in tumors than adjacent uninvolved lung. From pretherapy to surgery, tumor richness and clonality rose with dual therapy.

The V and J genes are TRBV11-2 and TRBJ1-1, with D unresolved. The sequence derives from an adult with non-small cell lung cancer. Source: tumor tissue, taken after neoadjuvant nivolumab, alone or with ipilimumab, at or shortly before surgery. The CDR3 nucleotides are TGTGCCAGCAGCTTCGGTTCTTTGATCCGGAACACTGAAGCTTTCTTT. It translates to CASSFGSLIRNTEAFF.